A selection of T cell receptor beta chains follows, all from one sample in a study of blood T cells in healthy people across ages. TCRdb reprocessed the 5' RACE reads with MiXCR, giving one entry per CDR3 protein. Of about 670,000 distinct CDR3 sequences in the sample, over 40% were seen once. The sample was blood. The receptor set was obtained from a man of 80 years or more in good health. CDR3s include the opening cysteine and the closing phenylalanine or tryptophan. Each record gives: clone size, V gene, D gene, J gene, CDR3 DNA, CDR3 protein. A D gene is named only where the DNA matches it firmly. The listing skips clone size in some rows; elsewhere it reads once, few, many or a size class.

>NA|TRBV7-9|TRBD1|TRBJ2-3
TGTGCCAGCAGCTACAACAGGGGCCCAGATACGCAGTATTTT
CASSYNRGPDTQYF
>NA|TRBV20-1|NA|TRBJ1-5
TGCAGTGCTAGAGGCCGAGTTGGAACGACCCTCAATCAGCCCCAGCATTTT
CSARGRVGTTLNQPQHF
>NA|TRBV12-3/TRBV12-4|NA|TRBJ2-7
TGTGCCAGCAGTTCCACGGGGTATGGCACCTACGAGCAGTACTTC
CASSSTGYGTYEQYF
>NA|TRBV4-3|NA|TRBJ2-6
TGCGCCAGCAGCCGAGATCTGTTCTCCTTATCTGGGGCCAACGTCCTGACTTTC
CASSRDLFSLSGANVLTF
>few|TRBV14|NA|TRBJ1-1
TGTGCCAGCAGGATTTACAGGGACACTGAAGCTTTCTTT
CASRIYRDTEAFF
>NA|TRBV6-2/TRBV6-3|NA|TRBJ2-2
TGTGCCAGCAGTCGTGACAGGCCCCCCACCGGGGAGCTGTTTTTT
CASSRDRPPTGELFF
>NA|TRBV6-1|NA|TRBJ2-1
TGTGCCAGCAGTGCCTCCGCTAGGAATGAGCAGTTCTTC
CASSASARNEQFF
>NA|TRBV12-3/TRBV12-4|NA|TRBJ2-3
TGTGCCAGCAGCCAAAGAGGGGTTTCGGGCACAGATACGCAGTATTTT
CASSQRGVSGTDTQYF
>few|TRBV14|NA|TRBJ2-1
TGTGCCAGCAGCCAAGATCAGGGTGTAAGTAGCAATGAGCAGTTCTTC
CASSQDQGVSSNEQFF
>NA|TRBV28|NA|TRBJ2-5
TGTGCCAGCAGTAGACACGCCCAAGAGACCCAGTACTTC
CASSRHAQETQYF
>NA|TRBV20-1|TRBD1|TRBJ2-7
TGCAGTGCTAGAGATTCTAGGCAGGGGGCTTACGAGCAGTACTTC
CSARDSRQGAYEQYF
>NA|TRBV28|TRBD2|TRBJ2-7
TGTGCCAGCAGTTCAACCCCACCCGGACTAGCGGGAGGGCCCGAGCAGTACTTC
CASSSTPPGLAGGPEQYF
>NA|TRBV20-1|NA|TRBJ1-5
TGCAGTGCTAGTCTGCGGCAGGGCAATCAGCCCCAGCATTTT
CSASLRQGNQPQHF
>NA|TRBV20-1|TRBD2|TRBJ2-3
TGCAGTGCTCTCAGGACTAGCGGCACAGATACGCAGTATTTT
CSALRTSGTDTQYF
>NA|TRBV12-5|NA|TRBJ2-6
TGTGCTAGTGGTTTGGGGGGGACTGGGGCCAACGTCCTGACTTTC
CASGLGGTGANVLTF
>NA|TRBV4-1|NA|TRBJ2-3
TGCGCCAGCAGCCAAGGGAGGGGGGAGATTAACACAGATAGGCAGTATTTT
CASSQGRGEINTDRQYF
>NA|TRBV4-3|NA|TRBJ2-1
TGCGCCAGCAGCCAGATAGCAGTGGTCGGCTTCAATGAGCAGTTCTTC
CASSQIAVVGFNEQFF
>few|TRBV5-1|NA|TRBJ2-3
TGCGCCAGCAGCCCCGGGGTGGGCAGCACAGATACGCAGTATTTT
CASSPGVGSTDTQYF